This T cell receptor beta chain was identified in a study of T cell repertoires in cytomegalovirus infection. A single record per CDR3 protein comes from TCRdb applying MiXCR to the reads. This table holds around 120,000 distinct CDR3 sequences, roughly a quarter found once. Comment on this clonotype: Its antigen is currently unknown.

Whole-study findings and limits: Dominating the ex vivo response were HLA-C-restricted CMV-specific TCR beta clonotypes.

From germline, CDR1 is SGHDT and CDR2 YYEEEE. V lost 0 bases, J lost 5 bases, and 5 bases lay in between. The CDR3 totals 12 residues. The specimen was PBMCs, sequenced either directly or after in vitro stimulation (not recorded which). The chain recombines TRBV5-6 with TRBJ2-5; D is unresolved. The sequence came from a human donor in good health (CMV status not recorded). Some clones in this sample may be carry-over from other donors' samples. The CDR3 is CASSLVDETQYF. DNA of the CDR3: TGTGCCAGCAGCTTGGTCGATGAGACCCAGTACTTC. Combining the CDR3 with reference TRBV5-6 and TRBJ2-5 gives the whole variable domain DAGVTQSPTHLIKTRGQQVTLRCSPKSGHDTVSWYQQALGQGPQFIFQYYEEEERQRGNFPDRFSGHQFPNYSSELNVNALLLGDSALYLCASSLVDETQYFGPGTRLLVL.